A selection of T cell receptor beta chains follows, all from one sample in a study of monozygotic twins with inflammatory bowel disease. From the 5' RACE reads, TCRdb lists one entry per CDR3 protein and no DNA. The listing contains 200,000 to 250,000 distinct CDR3 sequences. The specimen sequenced was blood. These TCRs come from a human donor with ulcerative colitis or Crohn's disease, or a healthy co-twin of an affected twin (not recorded which). Both conserved end residues are part of each CDR3.

>TRBV5-1|TRBJ1-1
CASSLGQGQEAFF
>TRBV7-9|TRBJ1-2
CASSSDRVGGYTF
>TRBV20-1|TRBJ1-1
CSARETGRIEAFF
>TRBV12-3/TRBV12-4|TRBJ1-2
CASSLGQGAGGYTF
>TRBV20-1|TRBJ1-3
CSASAEDTIYF
>TRBV7-8|TRBJ2-3
CASSGPEQAGGTDTQYF
>TRBV6-5|TRBJ1-2
CASSTRRPTYGYTF
>TRBV6-6|TRBJ2-7
CASSYVAGEQYF
>TRBV5-1|TRBJ2-7
CASSKVASYEQYF
>TRBV6-1|TRBJ2-7
CASRKPGGTSAYEQYF
>TRBV7-2|TRBJ1-2
CASSLPLGYTF
>TRBV7-8|TRBJ2-7
CASSLLPSSDEQYF
>TRBV20-1|TRBJ1-1
CSARDHRQSTEAFF
>TRBV6-5|TRBJ1-1
CASSYSRSVTEAFF
>TRBV24-1|TRBJ1-4
CATSDPRDSREKLFF
>TRBV14|TRBJ1-2
CASSQELEGTGYTF
>TRBV20-1|TRBJ1-1
CSARDWGNDMMNTEAFF
>TRBV27|TRBJ2-1
CASSLRRTGYNEQFF
>TRBV27|TRBJ1-2
CASSLGRGLYGYTF
>TRBV20-1|TRBJ1-2
CSARDRVDGPPYYGYTF
>TRBV7-2|TRBJ2-7
CASSLGRVSYEQYF
>TRBV5-5|TRBJ1-1
CASSLVVGDTEAFF
>TRBV12-3/TRBV12-4|TRBJ1-3
CASGHRAIFSGNTIYF
>TRBV20-1|TRBJ2-1
CSAPGLSWDEQFF
>TRBV4-1|TRBJ1-1
CASSQEGSLTEAFF
>TRBV5-4|TRBJ2-7
CASSIGGARDRSEQYF
>TRBV18|TRBJ1-5
CASSPWGGISQPQHF
>TRBV11-2|TRBJ1-2
CASSLGQNYGHTF
>TRBV7-2|TRBJ2-3
CASSFNAGTDTQYF
>TRBV5-1|TRBJ2-3
CASSLSGDTDTQYF
>TRBV7-2|TRBJ2-3
CASSLALGTGLDTQYF
>TRBV2|TRBJ1-1
CASEKDGGRNTEAFF
>TRBV5-1|TRBJ2-3
CASEIEPGLGTDTQYF
>TRBV5-6|TRBJ2-3
CASSLGWLRPDTQYF
>TRBV7-9|TRBJ2-3
CASSLFRGGVSDTQYF
>TRBV5-6|TRBJ2-5
CASRLDRVETQYF
>TRBV7-9|TRBJ2-5
CASRPTAGEETQYF
>TRBV11-2|TRBJ1-1
CASSLQGTEAFF
>TRBV20-1|TRBJ1-5
CSAGRADQPQHF
>TRBV9|TRBJ1-2
CASSPRGDSYYGYTF
>TRBV5-1|TRBJ1-1
CASSRDLYTEAFF
>TRBV14|TRBJ2-7
CASSRDGQGRSYEQYF
>TRBV3-1|TRBJ1-4
CASSQGWQGGLTTNEKLFF
>TRBV13|TRBJ1-5
CASSLGIGNQPQHF
>TRBV5-1|TRBJ1-1
CASSFRGLGTEAFF
>TRBV5-1|TRBJ2-7
CASSFSGTGTYEQYF
>TRBV20-1|TRBJ1-1
CSAWTGGNTEAFF
>TRBV5-4|TRBJ1-4
CASSFGQGIREKLFF
>TRBV12-3/TRBV12-4|TRBJ1-5
CASTSIGSNQPQHF
>TRBV7-9|TRBJ1-5
CASSLDQGREHF
>TRBV27|TRBJ2-7
CASSSPGGPTYEQYF
>TRBV6-1|TRBJ1-5
CASTDRAYSNQPQHF
>TRBV27|TRBJ1-6
CASRPQGYNSPLHF
>TRBV12-3/TRBV12-4|TRBJ1-1
CASSTGQGTTNTEAFF
>TRBV14|TRBJ1-1
CASSLNDAPGYTEAFF
>TRBV2|TRBJ1-1
CASSWDRSSIEAFF
>TRBV20-1|TRBJ2-7
CSARDQVVSSYEQYF